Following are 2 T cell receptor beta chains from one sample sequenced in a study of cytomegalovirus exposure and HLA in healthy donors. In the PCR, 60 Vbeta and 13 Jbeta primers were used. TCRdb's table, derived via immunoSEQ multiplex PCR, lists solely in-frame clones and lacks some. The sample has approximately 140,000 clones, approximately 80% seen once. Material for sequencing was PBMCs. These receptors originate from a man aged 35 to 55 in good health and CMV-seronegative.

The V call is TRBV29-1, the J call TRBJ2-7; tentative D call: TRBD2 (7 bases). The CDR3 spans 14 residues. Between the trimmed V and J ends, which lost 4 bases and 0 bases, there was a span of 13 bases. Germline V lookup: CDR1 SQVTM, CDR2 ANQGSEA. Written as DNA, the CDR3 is TGCAGCGTTGGTCTAGGGGGGGGCTCCTACGAGCAGTACTTC. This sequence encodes CSVGLGGGSYEQYF.

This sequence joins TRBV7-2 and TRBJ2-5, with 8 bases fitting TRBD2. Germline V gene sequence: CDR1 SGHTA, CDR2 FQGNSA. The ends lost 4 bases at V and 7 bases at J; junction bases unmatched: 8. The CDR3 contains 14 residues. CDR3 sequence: CASSSDGTSVTQYF. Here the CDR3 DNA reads TGTGCCAGCAGCTCAGACGGGACTAGTGTGACCCAGTACTTC.